One and the same sample provided the 22 T cell receptor beta chains below, sequenced in a study of blood T cell repertoires in COVID-19 (dated by TCRdb to about 2020). The method behind the library was the immunoSEQ multiplex PCR assay. Drawn from immuneACCESS, this table holds only the in-frame rearrangements with V and J called that TCRdb kept. Clones are partly lost; checked studies trace under half to an unresolved V gene and leave the rest unexplained. For this sample there are a few hundred thousand clones; approximately 85% appear just once. 0.75% to 1% of the sample is taken by the ten largest. The sequencing input was PBMCs or T cells enriched from blood (not recorded which). The receptor set was obtained from a woman aged 25 to 39 who had recovered from COVID-19.

The chain combines TRBV12-3 or TRBV12-4 with TRBJ1-2; no reliable D call. The V end was cut by 4 bases, the J end by 4 bases, with 10 bases between. This CDR3 region has 13 residues. Here the CDR3 DNA reads TGTGCCAGCAGTTCCGACAAGTTCTATGGCTACACCTTC. Encoded protein: CASSSDKFYGYTF.

This rearrangement joins TRBV5-1 to TRBJ1-6; TRBD1 matches 7 bases. This CDR3 is built from 14 residues. Germline V CDR1 and CDR2: SGHRS, YFSETQ. J was trimmed by 9 bases and V by 6 bases; bases with no gene match: 9. CDR3 region: CASNVTGAPSPLHF. The CDR3 region has the DNA TGCGCCAGCAACGTAACAGGGGCGCCTTCACCCCTCCACTTT.

This chain joins TRBV11-1 and TRBJ2-1; D remains unclear. Trimming pared 5 bases from V and 6 bases from J, leaving 8 bases between. Germline CDR1 SGHAT, CDR2 FQDESV (reference sequence). The CDR3 covers 12 residues. DNA of the CDR3: TGTGCCAGCAGCCCGAACAGCAATGAGCAGTTCTTC. This translates into CASSPNSNEQFF. The variable domain in full, completed from reference TRBV11-1 and TRBJ2-1, reads EAEVAQSPRYKITEKSQAVAFWCDPISGHATLYWYRQILGQGPELLVQFQDESVVDDSQLPKDRFSAERLKGVDSTLKIQPAELGDSAMYLCASSPNSNEQFFGPGTRLTVL.

The count of this clone is one. The J gene is TRBJ2-3, the V gene TRBV24-1; D gene uncertain. Deletions cut 2 bases from V and 6 bases from J, with 5 bases between. The CDR3 totals 12 residues. Germline loops: CDR1 KGHDR, CDR2 SFDVKD. CDR3 residues: CATSDSADTQYF. As DNA, the CDR3 is TGTGCCACCAGTGATTCCGCGGATACGCAGTATTTT.

The V and J genes are TRBV4-3 and TRBJ2-2; TRBD2 matches 9 bases. Germline V gives CDR1 LGHNA, CDR2 YSLEER. The trim removed 1 base at V and 6 bases at J, leaving 6 bases unmatched. The CDR3 sequence is 16 residues long. In nucleotides, the CDR3 is TGCGCCAGCAGCCAAGCCCTCGGGACTAGCCCCGGGGAGCTGTTTTTT. Translating it yields CASSQALGTSPGELFF.

The sample holds a few counts of this clone. The J gene is TRBJ1-4, the V gene TRBV4-2, with 7 bases lining up with TRBD1. The germline V gene encodes CDR1 LGHNA and CDR2 YNFKEQ. With V trimmed by 3 bases and J by 5 bases, 9 bases remained unmatched. This CDR3 region has 16 residues. CDR3 DNA: TGTGCCAGCAGCCAGGGAGGTAACAGGGGAAATGAAAAACTGTTTTTT. It yields the protein CASSQGGNRGNEKLFF.

V gene TRBV9 combines with J gene TRBJ1-1, with TRBD1 matching 10 bases. Germline CDR1 is SGDLS and CDR2 is YYNGEE. J gave up 6 bases and V 4 bases, and 12 bases lay outside the gene matches. CDR3 length: 16 amino acids. CDR3 sequence: CASSPRWTGGLAEAFF. The CDR3 DNA is TGTGCCAGCAGCCCCCGTTGGACAGGGGGGCTGGCTGAAGCTTTCTTT.

The chain links TRBV6-1 to TRBJ1-6, with 8 nucleotides matching TRBD1. The CDR3 is made up of 16 amino acids. Germline V lookup: CDR1 MNHNS, CDR2 SASEGT. J was trimmed by 7 bases and V by 4 bases; bases with no gene match: 9. CDR3 sequence (DNA): TGTGCCAGCAGTGGGCAGGGGGCGGCGCCCAATTCACCCCTCCACTTT. It encodes CASSGQGAAPNSPLHF.

This rearrangement joins TRBV28 to TRBJ2-3; D not certain. The V end lost 8 bases, the J end lost 2 bases, and 8 bases lay between the germline ends. Germline CDR1 and CDR2: MDHEN and SYDVKM. The CDR3 spans 12 residues. The CDR3 region has the DNA TGTGCCAGCGAGCGAGTCACAGATACGCAGTATTTT. Translation: CASERVTDTQYF.

The CDR3 DNA follows: TGTGCCACCAGTGATGGTGACAGGAGGAACACTGAAGCTTTCTTT. It encodes CATSDGDRRNTEAFF. The V call is TRBV24-1, the J call TRBJ1-1; D possibly corresponds to TRBD1 (6 bases). Germline CDR1 reads KGHDR; CDR2 reads SFDVKD. Trimming pared 3 bases from V and 1 base from J, leaving 11 bases between. The CDR3 has 15 residues.

The gene calls are TRBV4-3 and TRBJ2-1; 10 nucleotides agree with TRBD2. The junction had 7 bases not matched to a gene; V was cut back by 3 bases and J by 2 bases. Germline V gene lookup returns CDR1 LGHNA and CDR2 YSLEER. The CDR3 consists of 17 residues. The CDR3 sequence is CASSHLLAGEAYNEQFF. The DNA of the CDR3 is TGCGCCAGCAGCCATCTTCTAGCGGGGGAAGCCTACAATGAGCAGTTCTTC.

This clone appeared a single time. This chain links TRBV7-3 with TRBJ2-5, with a tentative D call TRBD2 (6 bases). CDR1 and CDR2 (germline): SGHTA, FQGTGA. The CDR3 has 14 residues. The V end was cut by 2 bases, the J end by 4 bases, with 11 bases between. CDR3 sequence (DNA): TGTGCCAGCAGCTTAGGGGGAGGTAGAGAGACCCAGTACTTC. Its protein product is CASSLGGGRETQYF.

In this sample, this clone turned up a few times. CDR3 DNA: TGCGCCAGCAGCTTACTACAGGGGGAGCAGCCCCAGCATTTT. It codes for CASSLLQGEQPQHF. V gene TRBV5-1 combines with J gene TRBJ1-5; 8 nucleotides line up with TRBD1. The CDR3 sequence is 14 residues long. Germline assignment: CDR1 SGHRS and CDR2 YFSETQ. Trimming at V came to 2 bases and at J to 7 bases, leaving 5 bases not matched to a gene.

The rearrangement joins TRBV13 to TRBJ1-3; D unresolved. The germline V gene encodes CDR1 PRHDT and CDR2 FYEKMQ (reference sequence). The CDR3 loop spans 14 amino acids. V lost 2 bases, J lost 2 bases, and 7 bases lay in between. The CDR3 sequence is CASSLLQTGNTIYF. In DNA, the CDR3 is TGTGCCAGCAGCTTACTACAGACTGGAAACACCATATATTTT.

The chain is built from TRBV3-1 (or the pseudogene TRBV3-2) and TRBJ2-7; D call uncertain. The CDR3 covers 14 residues. CDR1 is LGHDT, CDR2 YNNKEL, per germline (reference sequence). V dropped 4 bases and J dropped 6 bases, with 16 bases sitting between them. The chain's CDR3 is CASSPRLVPSEQYF. The CDR3 DNA reads TGTGCCAGCAGCCCACGACTGGTCCCGAGCGAGCAGTACTTC.

The chain is built from TRBV28 and TRBJ1-2; TRBD1 is a possible D gene (6 bases). This CDR3 region has 14 residues. The V end lost 3 bases, the J end lost 7 bases, and 15 bases lay between the germline ends. CDR1 is MDHEN and CDR2 is SYDVKM in the germline V gene. CDR3 protein: CASSLSQGVFGYTF. The CDR3 DNA follows: TGTGCCAGCAGTTTGTCACAGGGAGTCTTTGGCTACACCTTC.

CDR3 nucleotides: TGTGCCAGCAGCTTGGTGGGAGGGAATCAGCCCCAGCATTTT. Translating gives CASSLVGGNQPQHF. This chain uses TRBV5-5 with TRBJ1-5; no definite D call. CDR1 is SGHKS and CDR2 is YYEKEE in the germline V gene (reference sequence). The V end was cut by 0 bases, the J end by 4 bases, with 8 bases between. The CDR3 contains 14 residues.

This chain uses TRBV6-2 or TRBV6-3 with TRBJ1-2; TRBD1 aligns across 7 bases. The CDR3 extends over 18 amino acids. After removal of 5 bases from V and 9 bases from J, the junction contained 24 bases not matched to a gene. The V gene's germline CDR1 is MNHEY and CDR2 SVGEGT. Written as DNA, the CDR3 is TGTGCCAGCAGTCCAGTCCCTGGTGGACAGGCAGGCTTGGTGCGCTACACCTTC. This encodes CASSPVPGGQAGLVRYTF.

This clone was detected a few times. V and J are TRBV28 and TRBJ1-1, with 9 bases matching TRBD1. This CDR3 contains 14 residues. The germline V gene encodes CDR1 MDHEN and CDR2 SYDVKM. The junction had 7 bases not matched to a gene; V was cut back by 4 bases and J by 7 bases. The CDR3 nucleotides are TGTGCCAGCAGTTGGACAGGGGTTTGGGGTGAAGCTTTCTTT. Residues: CASSWTGVWGEAFF. Full variable domain (remainder filled in from reference TRBV28 and TRBJ1-1): DVKVTQSSRYLVKRTGEKVFLECVQDMDHENMFWYRQDPGLGLRLIYFSYDVKMKEKGDIPEGYSVSREKKERFSLILESASTNQTSMYLCASSWTGVWGEAFFGQGTRLTVV.

The chain employs TRBV9 and TRBJ2-2, with 7 bases lining up with TRBD2. Per the germline V gene, CDR1 is SGDLS and CDR2 is YYNGEE. With 4 bases clipped from V and 1 base from J, the junction kept 4 bases outside the gene matches. This CDR3 is 15 amino acids long. CDR3 sequence: CASSPWGGNTGELFF. The CDR3 DNA sequence: TGTGCCAGCAGCCCGTGGGGGGGGAACACCGGGGAGCTGTTTTTT.

The chain has TRBV27 and TRBJ2-1; 7 positions agree with TRBD2. V lost 6 bases and J lost 3; bases outside the gene matches: 5. CDR3 length: 14 amino acids. Germline CDR1 and CDR2: MNHEY and SMNVEV (reference sequence). The chain's CDR3 is CASSLGRVYNEQFF. CDR3 nucleotides: TGTGCCAGCAGCCTGGGGAGGGTCTACAATGAGCAGTTCTTC.

The chain recombines TRBV9 with TRBJ1-2; 7 nucleotides match TRBD1. Germline assignment: CDR1 SGDLS and CDR2 YYNGEE. With 3 bases clipped from V and 6 bases from J, the junction kept 11 bases outside the gene matches. The CDR3 consists of 15 residues. Here the CDR3 reads CASSGLHTGEDGYTF. CDR3 nucleotide sequence: TGTGCCAGCAGCGGCCTCCATACAGGGGAGGATGGCTACACCTTC.